Below, 17 T cell receptor beta chains from the same sample are listed, as sequenced in a study of blood T cell repertoires in COVID-19. Profiling relied on immunoSEQ multiplex PCR, and the TCRdb table lists in-frame clones only, not all of them. The sample has hundreds of thousands of clones, 86% seen once. The sample taken for sequencing was peripheral blood. Source of these receptors: a woman aged 25 to 39 with active or convalescent COVID-19.

The chain couples TRBV6-5 to TRBJ1-1, with 10 bases lining up with TRBD1. Germline CDR1 MNHEY, CDR2 SVGAGI. The CDR3 is made up of 13 amino acids. V shed 5 bases, J shed 11 bases, and the junction held 8 bases outside the gene matches. The CDR3 loop reads CASSPTGGYGAFF. The CDR3 DNA reads TGTGCCAGCAGTCCGACAGGGGGCTATGGGGCTTTCTTT.

The gene calls are TRBV3-1 (or the pseudogene TRBV3-2) and TRBJ1-1; the D is unclear. The germline V gene encodes CDR1 LGHDT and CDR2 YNNKEL (reference sequence). The CDR3 has 16 residues. Trimming removed 4 bases at V and 0 bases at J, with 15 bases between. CDR3 loop: CASSPDGQPMNTEAFF. DNA of the CDR3: TGTGCCAGCAGCCCGGATGGGCAGCCCATGAACACTGAAGCTTTCTTT.

This chain connects TRBV7-8 to TRBJ2-1; TRBD2 aligns across 9 bases. The CDR3 has 15 amino acids. J lost 3 bases, V lost 5 bases, and 5 bases had no gene match. Germline V gene sequence: CDR1 SGHVS, CDR2 FQNEAQ. This CDR3 is CASSPPTSGYNEQFF. CDR3 bases: TGTGCCAGCAGCCCCCCGACTAGCGGCTACAATGAGCAGTTCTTC.

The CDR3 sequence: CASSLAPGVGAEQYF. The CDR3 DNA reads as TGTGCCAGCAGCTTAGCCCCAGGGGTGGGAGCCGAGCAGTACTTC. The chain couples TRBV11-2 to TRBJ2-7; perhaps TRBD1 as D (6 bases). The germline V gene has CDR1 SGHAT and CDR2 FQNNGV. The CDR3 consists of 15 residues. Deletions cut 1 base from V and 6 bases from J, with 16 bases between.

V gene TRBV6-5 combines with J gene TRBJ2-3; D is ambiguous. There are 13 residues in the CDR3. The V end was cut by 9 bases, the J end by 0 bases, with 10 bases between. Germline V gives CDR1 MNHEY, CDR2 SVGAGI. CDR3 sequence reads: CASRSQSTDTQYF. The CDR3 DNA reads as TGTGCCAGTCGATCCCAGAGCACAGATACGCAGTATTTT.

A few counts support this clone. The V call is TRBV5-6, the J call TRBJ2-2; D unresolved. Germline V gene sequence: CDR1 SGHDT, CDR2 YYEEEE. The V gene lost 0 bases and the J gene lost 4 bases, with 7 bases spanning the gap. There are 14 residues in the CDR3. CDR3 coding DNA: TGTGCCAGCAGCTTGGATTCATTCACCGGGGAGCTGTTTTTT. Its translation is CASSLDSFTGELFF.

The chain carries TRBV5-1 and TRBJ2-1, with D tentatively TRBD2 (6 bases). CDR1 and CDR2 from the germline V gene are SGHRS and YFSETQ. V lost 4 bases to trimming and J lost 8 bases, with 16 bases between them. The CDR3 spans 14 residues. The CDR3, as DNA: TGCGCCAGCAGCCACGGGACTCCTGAGGATGAGCAGTTCTTC. Protein: CASSHGTPEDEQFF.

CDR3 nucleotide sequence: TGTGCCAGCAGCTTAGGTTTTGGTGGCATATCCAACTATGGCTACACCTTC. Residues: CASSLGFGGISNYGYTF. The chain joins TRBV7-9 to TRBJ1-2, with no clear D. Germline CDR1 and CDR2: SEHNR and FQNEAQ (reference sequence). Trimming pared 1 base from V and 2 bases from J, leaving 17 bases between. The CDR3 consists of 17 residues.

The chain combines TRBV19 with TRBJ2-1; 8 bases agree with TRBD1. This CDR3 contains 14 residues. J was trimmed by 7 bases and V by 6 bases; bases with no gene match: 8. Germline V gene data show CDR1 as LNHDA and CDR2 as SQIVND (reference sequence). This CDR3 reads CASSTRQGLNEQFF. CDR3 DNA sequence: TGTGCCAGTAGCACTCGACAGGGGTTGAATGAGCAGTTCTTC.

The chain carries TRBV2 and TRBJ2-1, with 13 bases identical to TRBD2. The CDR3 runs 16 residues. J lost 3 bases, V lost 6 bases, and 5 bases had no gene match. Germline CDR1 SNHLY, CDR2 FYNNEI. CDR3 sequence: CASRALAGGGYNEQFF. CDR3 coding DNA: TGTGCCAGCAGAGCACTAGCGGGGGGGGGCTACAATGAGCAGTTCTTC. The full variable domain, rest sourced from reference TRBV2 and TRBJ2-1, is EPEVTQTPSHQVTQMGQEVILRCVPISNHLYFYWYRQILGQKVEFLVSFYNNEISEKSEIFDDQFSVERPDGSNFTLKIRSTKLEDSAMYFCASRALAGGGYNEQFFGPGTRLTVL.

The rearrangement uses TRBV11-2 and TRBJ1-1, with 7 bases fitting TRBD1. The CDR3 runs 14 residues. CDR1 is SGHAT and CDR2 is FQNNGV in the germline V gene. V lost 5 bases to trimming and J lost 10 bases; unmatched junction nucleotides: 13. CDR3 in amino acids: CASSTRVTRGPAFF. The DNA of the CDR3 is TGTGCCAGCAGCACGCGAGTCACAAGGGGGCCAGCTTTCTTT.

The chain is built from TRBV12-3 or TRBV12-4 and TRBJ2-7; TRBD2 might be the D (5 bases). The CDR3 covers 13 residues. Trimming removed 3 bases from V and 6 bases from J, with 12 bases in between. CDR3 sequence (DNA): TGTGCCAGCAGTTTTGGAACGGGGTCCGAGCAGTACTTC. It encodes CASSFGTGSEQYF.

This chain joins TRBV19 and TRBJ1-2, with D possibly matching TRBD1 (6 bases). V was clipped by 4 bases and J by 4 bases, with 10 bases between them. CDR1 and CDR2 from the germline V gene are LNHDA and SQIVND (reference sequence). This CDR3 spans 13 amino acids. In DNA form, the CDR3 reads TGTGCCAGTAGTACAGGGACAACCTATGGCTACACCTTC. It yields the protein CASSTGTTYGYTF.

This sequence joins TRBV2 and TRBJ1-2; D ambiguous. The germline gives CDR1 SNHLY, CDR2 FYNNEI. This CDR3 comprises 12 residues. V was trimmed by 4 bases and J by 4 bases, leaving 7 bases between them. CDR3 sequence: CASSGGSYGYTF. CDR3 coding DNA: TGTGCCAGCAGTGGCGGAAGCTATGGCTACACCTTC.

The chain carries TRBV5-1 and TRBJ1-1; D gene unclear. Germline CDR1 SGHRS, CDR2 YFSETQ. The CDR3 extends over 14 amino acids. Trimming stripped 1 base from V and 4 bases from J, with 11 bases between. CDR3: CASSLPLEGTEAFF. CDR3 sequence (DNA): TGCGCCAGCAGCTTGCCCTTAGAGGGCACTGAAGCTTTCTTT.

This clone was recorded only once. This CDR3 is also generated by other DNA sequences in the sample. This chain connects TRBV5-1 to TRBJ1-6, with a weak D call TRBD1 (5 bases). Trimming took off 2 bases at V and 7 bases at J, with 10 bases between the two ends. CDR1 is SGHRS, CDR2 YFSETQ, per germline. CDR3 length: 14 residues. The CDR3 DNA follows: TGCGCCAGCAGCTTCGGGGGGGTCAATTCACCCCTCCACTTT. This gives the protein CASSFGGVNSPLHF. Full variable domain (remainder filled in from reference TRBV5-1 and TRBJ1-6): KAGVTQTPRYLIKTRGQQVTLSCSPISGHRSVSWYQQTPGQGLQFLFEYFSETQRNKGNFPGRFSGRQFSNSRSEMNVSTLELGDSALYLCASSFGGVNSPLHFGNGTRLTVT.

This clone has only one observation. The chain is built from TRBV5-5 and TRBJ2-1; the match to TRBD2 covers 10 bases. The CDR3 has 18 amino acids. V dropped 0 bases and J dropped 0; count of bases not matched to a gene: 6. The germline gives CDR1 SGHKS, CDR2 YYEKEE (reference sequence). CDR3 nucleotides: TGTGCCAGCAGCTTGGATTTAGCGGGGGGTTACTCCTACAATGAGCAGTTCTTC. This translates into CASSLDLAGGYSYNEQFF.